The 26 T cell receptor beta chains reported below all come from one sample, sequenced in a study of human T cells and chemical hapten exposure. The sample's time point: healthy volunteer bleed at 2 weeks. The total RNA was obtained from whole blood that was not fractionated. TCRdb passed the RACE reads through MiXCR, listing each CDR3 protein once. The data show about 130,000 distinct CDR3 sequences, approximately 9.5% seen once. Input material: whole blood. These receptors all come from a male donor in good health. Some clones in this sample may be carry-over from other donors' samples.

The chain combines TRBV19 with TRBJ1-5; D gene uncertain. The CDR3 contains 12 residues. V lost 0 bases, J lost 4 bases, and 1 base lay in between. The germline gives CDR1 LNHDA, CDR2 SQIVND (reference sequence). CDR3 bases: TGTGCCAGTAGTATAGAAAATCAGCCCCAGCATTTT. It translates to CASSIENQPQHF.

This chain uses TRBV7-2 with TRBJ2-7; possible D gene TRBD1, 6 bases. The CDR3 covers 12 residues. Germline values: CDR1 SGHTA, CDR2 FQGNSA. V lost 5 bases to trimming and J lost 6 bases, with 11 bases between them. The CDR3 here is CASSRRGSEQYF. The CDR3 nucleotides read TGTGCCAGCAGCCGTAGGGGGAGCGAGCAGTACTTC.

The rearrangement joins TRBV7-2 to TRBJ1-4; 8 bases agree with TRBD1. Germline assignment: CDR1 SGHTA and CDR2 FQGNSA. After removal of 5 bases from V and 7 bases from J, the junction contained 3 bases not matched to a gene. There are 13 residues in the CDR3. DNA of the CDR3: TGTGCCAGCAGCGGACAGGGTGGTGAAAAACTGTTTTTT. This gives the protein CASSGQGGEKLFF.

This clonotype was observed at least ten times. Relative to the germline gene, one junction end is altered; a read error may explain this. The chain employs TRBV12-3 or TRBV12-4 and TRBJ2-5, with 9 bases matching TRBD2. The CDR3 has 14 residues. The CDR3 region is CASSIAGEQETQYF. DNA for the CDR3: TGTGCCAGCAGTATAGCGGGGGAGCAAGAGACCCAGTACTTC.

This clonotype was picked up many times. The chain recombines TRBV3-1 with TRBJ1-5, with a weak D call TRBD1 (6 bases). The CDR3 is 14 amino acids. Trimming cost V 8 bases and J 4 bases, with 15 bases left between them. The germline V gene has CDR1 LGHDT and CDR2 YNNKEL (reference sequence). CDR3 in amino acids: CASQKDRSNQPQHF. Written as DNA, the CDR3 is TGTGCCAGCCAGAAAGACAGGTCAAATCAGCCCCAGCATTTT.

Ten or more counts support this clonotype. The V call is TRBV20-1, the J call TRBJ2-1, with 15 bases fitting TRBD2. Unmatched junction bases numbered 9, after V lost 5 bases and J lost 10 bases. Germline loops: CDR1 DFQATT, CDR2 SNEGSKA (reference sequence). The CDR3 is 15 residues long. CDR3 sequence (DNA): TGCAGTGCTGCCGGACTAGCGGGAGGGAGATCGGAGCAGTTCTTC. It yields the protein CSAAGLAGGRSEQFF.

The V and J genes are TRBV14 and TRBJ2-5; TRBD1 is a possible D gene (6 bases). V lost 4 bases, J lost 5 bases, and 14 bases lay in between. The germline V gene has CDR1 SGHDN and CDR2 FVKESK. The CDR3 covers 14 residues. The CDR3 reads CASSLPERGETQYF. In DNA, the CDR3 is TGTGCCAGCAGCCTCCCGGAGAGGGGGGAGACCCAGTACTTC.

This clonotype was seen only a few times. V usage is TRBV2 and J usage is TRBJ2-5, with a possible D match to TRBD1 (5 bases). This CDR3 region has 14 residues. The germline V and J ends were trimmed by 8 bases and 5 bases, with 18 bases remaining between them. Germline-derived CDR1 and CDR2 are SNHLY and FYNNEI. CDR3: CASPTGPQVETQYF. The CDR3 DNA reads TGTGCCAGCCCTACGGGTCCACAGGTGGAGACCCAGTACTTC.

In its sample, this clonotype was seen many times. CDR3 bases: TGTGCCACCAGTGATCCGACTAGCGGGGGGTCGGCGAACACCGGGGAGCTGTTTTTT. Its translation is CATSDPTSGGSANTGELFF. The chain couples TRBV24-1 to TRBJ2-2, with TRBD2 matching 13 bases. The germline gives CDR1 KGHDR, CDR2 SFDVKD. The junction had 6 bases not matched to a gene; V was cut back by 3 bases and J by 0 bases. The CDR3 covers 19 residues.

This clonotype was recorded at least ten times. The chain couples TRBV12-3 or TRBV12-4 to TRBJ2-2; the match to TRBD2 covers 7 bases. CDR3 length: 15 residues. V lost 5 bases to trimming and J lost 3 bases; unmatched junction nucleotides: 6. CDR3 loop: CASSLGLEYTGELFF. The DNA for the CDR3 is TGTGCCAGCAGTCTTGGACTAGAATACACCGGGGAGCTGTTTTTT.

The J gene is TRBJ1-4, the V gene TRBV2; tentative D call: TRBD1 (5 bases). Looked up from germline, CDR1 is SNHLY and CDR2 is FYNNEI. The CDR3 extends over 18 amino acids. Trimming removed 6 bases from V and 8 bases from J, with 28 bases in between. CDR3 residues: CASRTSQYGTSREEKLFF. The CDR3 DNA follows: TGTGCCAGCAGAACGAGTCAGTACGGGACCTCCCGAGAGGAAAAACTGTTTTTT. The whole variable domain, remainder taken from reference TRBV2 and TRBJ1-4, is EPEVTQTPSHQVTQMGQEVILRCVPISNHLYFYWYRQILGQKVEFLVSFYNNEISEKSEIFDDQFSVERPDGSNFTLKIRSTKLEDSAMYFCASRTSQYGTSREEKLFFGSGTQLSVL.

The sample holds a few counts of this clonotype. The chain recombines TRBV6-6 with TRBJ2-1; 16 bases map to TRBD2. The V gene's germline CDR1 is MNHNY and CDR2 SVGAGI (reference sequence). CDR3 size: 17 residues. With V trimmed by 3 bases and J by 9 bases, 8 bases remained unmatched. CDR3 loop: CASSYSGTSGRVGEQFF. DNA of the CDR3: TGTGCCAGCAGTTATTCCGGGACTAGCGGGAGGGTTGGTGAGCAGTTCTTC.

This clonotype was recorded at least ten times. The V gene is TRBV30, the J gene TRBJ2-2; 9 bases fit TRBD2. CDR1 and CDR2 from the germline V gene are GTSNPN and SVGIG (reference sequence). The J segment lost 3 bases and the V segment lost 3 bases, leaving 2 bases of the junction unmatched. This CDR3 has 14 residues. Written as DNA, the CDR3 is TGTGCCTGGAGGCTAGCGGGGTACACCGGGGAGCTGTTTTTT. Protein: CAWRLAGYTGELFF.

At least ten counts were recorded for this clonotype. The chain carries TRBV7-2 and TRBJ2-5; 9 nucleotides align to TRBD2. The CDR3 loop spans 17 amino acids. The V gene end was trimmed by 2 bases and the J gene end by 4 bases; junction bases not matched to a gene: 11. Germline assignment: CDR1 SGHTA and CDR2 FQGNSA. CDR3 loop: CASSLIPAGGSGETQYF. In DNA, the CDR3 is TGTGCCAGCAGCTTAATTCCAGCGGGGGGATCTGGAGAGACCCAGTACTTC.

The V call is TRBV10-2, the J call TRBJ2-2; 14 bases are shared with TRBD2. J gave up 4 bases and V 6 bases, and 4 bases lay outside the gene matches. Per the germline V gene, CDR1 is WSHSY and CDR2 is SAAADI. This CDR3 has 16 residues. In nucleotides, the CDR3 is TGCGCCAGCAGGGGACTAGCGGGAGAAATCACCGGGGAGCTGTTTTTT. Translation gives CASRGLAGEITGELFF.

This clonotype was recorded many times. The CDR3: CASSLTGDQPQHF. The CDR3 DNA follows: TGTGCCAGCAGCCTAACAGGGGATCAGCCCCAGCATTTT. The chain uses TRBV7-2 and TRBJ1-5, with TRBD1 matching 7 bases. The CDR3 consists of 13 residues. Germline CDR1 SGHTA, CDR2 FQGNSA. The J segment lost 5 bases and the V segment lost 5 bases, leaving 3 bases of the junction unmatched.

The table lists this clonotype with many counts. V gene TRBV11-3 combines with J gene TRBJ2-2, with unresolved D. The V and J ends lost 2 bases and 5 bases respectively, with 6 bases between them. The CDR3 sequence is 13 residues long. CDR1 is SGHNT and CDR2 is YENEEA in the germline V gene. The CDR3 sequence: CASSLRVTGELFF. CDR3 nucleotides: TGTGCCAGCAGCTTAAGGGTAACCGGGGAGCTGTTTTTT.

The chain carries TRBV3-1 and TRBJ2-5; TRBD2 agrees at 10 bases. Germline V gives CDR1 LGHDT, CDR2 YNNKEL (reference sequence). This CDR3 is 16 amino acids long. Trimming removed 4 bases from V and 1 base from J; junction bases left unmatched: 6. The CDR3 here is CASSLVAGGRQETQYF. The CDR3, as DNA: TGTGCCAGCAGCCTTGTAGCGGGGGGCCGCCAAGAGACCCAGTACTTC.

The sample holds many counts of this clonotype. The chain links TRBV7-8 to TRBJ2-2; D not resolved. Trimming stripped 5 bases from V and 3 bases from J, with 10 bases between. The CDR3 covers 14 residues. Germline assignment: CDR1 SGHVS and CDR2 FQNEAQ. The CDR3 nucleotides read TGTGCCAGCAGCCCGAGACCGGACACCGGGGAGCTGTTTTTT. It yields the protein CASSPRPDTGELFF. Using reference TRBV7-8 and TRBJ2-2 for the parts outside the CDR3, the full variable domain is GAGVSQSPRYKVAKRGQDVALRCDPISGHVSLFWYQQALGQGPEFLTYFQNEAQLDKSGLPSDRFFAERPEGSVSTLKIQRTQQEDSAVYLCASSPRPDTGELFFGEGSRLTVL.

This clonotype was recorded at least ten times. The V and J genes are TRBV11-2 and TRBJ2-7; D gene unclear. V lost 0 bases, J lost 4 bases, and 13 bases lay in between. Germline assignment: CDR1 SGHAT and CDR2 FQNNGV. This CDR3 spans 15 amino acids. CDR3 DNA: TGTGCCAGCAGCTTAGACGGTAGCAATCTTTACGAGCAGTACTTC. Its protein is CASSLDGSNLYEQYF. The whole variable domain, remainder taken from reference TRBV11-2 and TRBJ2-7, is EAGVAQSPRYKIIEKRQSVAFWCNPISGHATLYWYQQILGQGPKLLIQFQNNGVVDDSQLPKDRFSAERLKGVDSTLKIQPAKLEDSAVYLCASSLDGSNLYEQYFGPGTRLTVT.

This clonotype occurred a few times. The rearrangement joins TRBV20-1 to TRBJ1-4, with D uncertain. V dropped 0 bases and J dropped 5 bases, with 10 bases sitting between them. In germline, CDR1 is DFQATT, CDR2 SNEGSKA (reference sequence). The CDR3 loop spans 14 amino acids. This chain's CDR3 is CSARDLRRNEKLFF. DNA for the CDR3: TGCAGTGCTAGAGACCTCCGAAGGAATGAAAAACTGTTTTTT.

This clonotype was counted only a few times. V is TRBV14 and J is TRBJ2-1; D may be TRBD1 or TRBD2 (5 bases each). Trimming stripped 4 bases from V and 6 bases from J, with 16 bases between. Germline V gives CDR1 SGHDN, CDR2 FVKESK. The CDR3 spans 15 residues. CDR3 sequence (DNA): TGTGCCAGCAGCCGCCGGGACGGCCAGCCCAATGAGCAGTTCTTC. Residues: CASSRRDGQPNEQFF.

This clonotype was recorded a few times. DNA of the CDR3: TGTGCCAGCAGCCTACAGGCAGGACTAGCGGGGGGTGTAGATACGCAGTATTTT. This codes for CASSLQAGLAGGVDTQYF. The rearrangement uses TRBV7-8 and TRBJ2-3; 14 nucleotides line up with TRBD2. With 5 bases clipped from V and 5 bases from J, the junction kept 12 bases outside the gene matches. Germline CDR1 reads SGHVS; CDR2 reads FQNEAQ. CDR3 length: 18 residues. Using reference TRBV7-8 and TRBJ2-3 for the parts outside the CDR3, the full variable domain is GAGVSQSPRYKVAKRGQDVALRCDPISGHVSLFWYQQALGQGPEFLTYFQNEAQLDKSGLPSDRFFAERPEGSVSTLKIQRTQQEDSAVYLCASSLQAGLAGGVDTQYFGPGTRLTVL.

The chain recombines TRBV20-1 with TRBJ1-2; the D gene is possibly TRBD1 (6 bases). This CDR3 region has 12 residues. Germline V gene data show CDR1 as DFQATT and CDR2 as SNEGSKA (reference sequence). Trimming took 1 base from V and 7 from J, leaving 10 bases between them. The CDR3 region has the DNA TGCAGTGCTAGAGCCCAGGGGCCTGGCTACACCTTC. Translating it yields CSARAQGPGYTF.

This clonotype was picked up many times. The chain links TRBV4-3 to TRBJ1-4; D might be TRBD1 (5 bases). The CDR3 spans 17 residues. The germline V and J ends were trimmed by 1 base and 0 bases, with 12 bases remaining between them. The germline gives CDR1 LGHNA, CDR2 YSLEER. CDR3 DNA sequence: TGCGCCAGCAGCCAAGGAATGGGGCGAGCAACTAATGAAAAACTGTTTTTT. Translation: CASSQGMGRATNEKLFF.

The table lists this clonotype with a few counts. The chain is built from TRBV20-1 and TRBJ1-6; D gene ambiguous. The CDR3 is 13 residues long. With 6 bases removed from V and 9 bases from J, the gap between germline ends came to 15 bases. CDR1 DFQATT and CDR2 SNEGSKA come from the germline V gene (reference sequence). The CDR3 DNA reads TGCAGTGCAATTATCGGGGATGGTTCACCCCTCCACTTT. It encodes CSAIIGDGSPLHF.